One sample yielded the 31 T cell receptor beta chains listed below, sequenced in a study of shared clonotypes between healthy human individuals. The table came from immunoSEQ multiplex PCR; TCRdb's copy has only in-frame clones and leaves some out. The table has 2.3 million or so clones, 93% seen once; the top ten hold around 0.4%. Input material: naive CD4+ T cells from PBMCs. Subset given: CD45RA+ positively selected. Source of these receptors: a man between 18 and 29 years old in good health. Some clones in this sample may be carry-over from other donors' samples.

This chain joins TRBV18 and TRBJ1-1, with no clear D. Trimming shortened V by 5 bases and J by 0 bases, and 7 bases separated the two germline ends. This CDR3 comprises 13 residues. Germline V lookup: CDR1 KGHSH, CDR2 LQKENI. Here the CDR3 reads CASSSPVNTEAFF. The CDR3 DNA sequence: TGTGCCAGCTCATCCCCAGTGAACACTGAAGCTTTCTTT.

The chain links TRBV9 to TRBJ2-2, with D unresolved. The CDR3 loop spans 14 amino acids. Germline assignment: CDR1 SGDLS and CDR2 YYNGEE. V was clipped by 6 bases and J by 0 bases, with 9 bases between them. This CDR3 is CASKSVANTGELFF. CDR3 DNA: TGTGCCAGCAAAAGCGTTGCGAACACCGGGGAGCTGTTTTTT. Complete variable domain (other parts from reference TRBV9 and TRBJ2-2): DSGVTQTPKHLITATGQRVTLRCSPRSGDLSVYWYQQSLDQGLQFLIQYYNGEERAKGNILERFSAQQFPDLHSELNLSSLELGDSALYFCASKSVANTGELFFGEGSRLTVL.

The J gene is TRBJ2-7, the V gene TRBV6-1; TRBD1 agrees at 9 bases. V dropped 0 bases and J dropped 3; count of bases not matched to a gene: 6. The length of the CDR3 is 16 residues. Germline-derived CDR1 and CDR2 are MNHNS and SASEGT. CDR3 loop: CASSEASLGQGYEQYF. CDR3 sequence (DNA): TGTGCCAGCAGTGAAGCATCTTTGGGACAGGGCTACGAGCAGTACTTC.

This clone was recorded only once. J is TRBJ2-5 and V is TRBV11-2, with TRBD2 as a possible D gene (6 bases). The CDR3 has 14 residues. In germline, CDR1 is SGHAT, CDR2 FQNNGV. V dropped 2 bases and J dropped 2 bases, with 9 bases sitting between them. The CDR3 bases are TGTGCCAGCAGCTTACGAGGGACTCAAGAGACCCAGTACTTC. This gives the protein CASSLRGTQETQYF.

This clone was picked up one time. The sample has other DNA sequences that encode this CDR3 too. The gene calls are TRBV5-4 and TRBJ1-2, with D possibly matching TRBD1 (6 bases). The CDR3 has 13 residues. CDR1 and CDR2 from the germline V gene are SGHNT and YYREEE (reference sequence). V lost 5 bases and J 2 bases, leaving 10 bases between the germline ends. This CDR3 is CASSSTGNYGYTF. The CDR3 nucleotides are TGTGCCAGCAGTTCTACAGGGAACTATGGCTACACCTTC.

The chain employs TRBV7-2 and TRBJ1-2, with D unresolved. The CDR3 loop spans 16 amino acids. From germline, CDR1 is SGHTA and CDR2 FQGNSA. The V end was cut by 7 bases, the J end by 8 bases, with 26 bases between. In DNA, the CDR3 is TGTGCCAGCACCCCCACCGGAACCGTCGCCTGGCAAGGCTACACCTTC. Residues: CASTPTGTVAWQGYTF.

In DNA, the CDR3 is TGTGCCAGCAGGCGACGGGCTAGCGGACAAACAGATACGCAGTATTTT. Its translation is CASRRRASGQTDTQYF. This chain connects TRBV2 to TRBJ2-3, with 7 bases fitting TRBD2. This CDR3 has 16 amino acids. Germline lookup yields CDR1 SNHLY and CDR2 FYNNEI. With 6 bases clipped from V and 3 bases from J, the junction kept 12 bases outside the gene matches. The full variable domain, rest sourced from reference TRBV2 and TRBJ2-3, is EPEVTQTPSHQVTQMGQEVILRCVPISNHLYFYWYRQILGQKVEFLVSFYNNEISEKSEIFDDQFSVERPDGSNFTLKIRSTKLEDSAMYFCASRRRASGQTDTQYFGPGTRLTVL.

Of note for this clone: This specimen includes other DNA sequences encoding the same CDR3. The chain couples TRBV20-1 to TRBJ1-1; unclear D gene. The germline CDR1 and CDR2 sequences are DFQATT and SNEGSKA (reference sequence). Trimming took off 0 bases at V and 5 bases at J, with 4 bases between the two ends. This CDR3 region has 11 residues. The CDR3 protein is CSARESTEAFF. The CDR3 nucleotides read TGCAGTGCTAGAGAGAGTACTGAAGCTTTCTTT.

The V call is TRBV19, the J call TRBJ2-7; D is unclear. Germline CDR1 is LNHDA and CDR2 is SQIVND (reference sequence). V was cut by 4 bases and J by 4 bases, with 14 bases left in between. The length of the CDR3 is 14 residues. Written as DNA, the CDR3 is TGTGCCAGTAGTACTCCGGGCGAACGGTACGAGCAGTACTTC. Translation gives CASSTPGERYEQYF.

V gene TRBV21-1 combines with J gene TRBJ2-7; the DNA was not compared with TRBD2, the D call given in the table. TRBV21-1 counts as a pseudogene. The CDR3 has 19 residues. The CDR3 DNA sequence: TGTGCCAGCCCCCAGATTAGACTAGCGGGCCCTGAGAGCTCCTACGAGCAGTACTTC. Its protein product is CASPQIRLAGPESSYEQYF.

With regard to this clone: Other DNA sequences in this specimen translate into the identical CDR3. In DNA form, the CDR3 reads TGTGCCAGCTCACCACGCGGGGGCACCGGGGAGCTGTTTTTT. This translates into CASSPRGGTGELFF. The chain joins TRBV18 to TRBJ2-2; 7 bases agree with TRBD2. The CDR3 is 14 amino acids. V was clipped by 1 base and J by 4 bases; unmatched bases: 0. Germline values: CDR1 KGHSH, CDR2 LQKENI.

The chain employs TRBV15 and TRBJ1-2; unclear D gene. The germline V gene has CDR1 LNHNV and CDR2 YYDKDF (reference sequence). The germline V and J ends were trimmed by 0 bases and 4 bases, with 12 bases remaining between them. The CDR3 consists of 15 residues. The CDR3 reads CATSRDPRLFYGYTF. CDR3 sequence (DNA): TGTGCCACCAGCAGAGATCCCAGGCTCTTCTATGGCTACACCTTC.

The J gene is TRBJ2-2, the V gene TRBV28; D may be TRBD1 or TRBD2 (6 bases each). Germline V gives CDR1 MDHEN, CDR2 SYDVKM. The CDR3 is 14 residues long. Trimming removed 6 bases at V and 6 bases at J, with 14 bases between. The CDR3 DNA reads TGTGCCAGCAGCCCCCGGAGGGGGGCCGGGGAGCTGTTTTTT. Its protein is CASSPRRGAGELFF.

This clone was picked up one time. V is TRBV28 and J is TRBJ1-2; TRBD1 matches at 8 bases. CDR3 length: 16 amino acids. V gave up 6 bases and J gave up 6 bases; unmatched junction bases: 15. Germline loops: CDR1 MDHEN, CDR2 SYDVKM. CDR3 residues: CASSLPDGQGQDGYTF. In DNA, the CDR3 is TGTGCCAGCAGCCTACCTGATGGACAGGGACAGGATGGCTACACCTTC.

The chain joins TRBV11-3 to TRBJ1-1; 7 bases are a match to TRBD1. Unmatched junction bases numbered 3, after V lost 5 bases and J lost 6 bases. The V gene's germline CDR1 is SGHNT and CDR2 YENEEA. The CDR3 sequence is 12 residues long. This CDR3 reads CASSPTGAEAFF. The CDR3 DNA reads as TGTGCCAGCAGCCCCACAGGGGCTGAAGCTTTCTTT.

Note on this clone: The same CDR3 can be traced to other DNA sequences in this sample. The J gene is TRBJ1-2, the V gene TRBV9; 8 nucleotides match TRBD1. Trimming removed 4 bases from V and 2 bases from J; junction bases left unmatched: 1. The CDR3 has 13 amino acids. Germline CDR1 reads SGDLS; CDR2 reads YYNGEE. The CDR3 nucleotides are TGTGCCAGCAGCCCAGGGGGCAACTATGGCTACACCTTC. Amino acid sequence: CASSPGGNYGYTF.

This clone turned up a few times. The chain couples TRBV27 to TRBJ1-1; D is undetermined. Per germline, CDR1 MNHEY and CDR2 SMNVEV (reference sequence). The CDR3 spans 13 residues. The V gene lost 4 bases and the J gene lost 1 base, with 7 bases spanning the gap. The CDR3 DNA reads TGTGCCAGCAGTTGGTCCGAGAACACTGAAGCTTTCTTT. Its protein product is CASSWSENTEAFF.

This clone appeared once. The identical CDR3 is also encoded by other nucleotide sequences in the sample. The rearrangement links TRBV5-1 to TRBJ2-3, with TRBD1 identical over 9 bases. CDR1 is SGHRS, CDR2 YFSETQ, per germline. V lost 7 bases, J lost 1 base, and 4 bases stayed unmatched. The CDR3 consists of 14 residues. CDR3 in DNA: TGCGCCAGCCGGGACAGGGCTGGCACAGATACGCAGTATTTT. Amino acid sequence: CASRDRAGTDTQYF.

The rearrangement links TRBV19 to TRBJ1-2; 9 bases map to TRBD1. Germline-derived CDR1 and CDR2 are LNHDA and SQIVND (reference sequence). Losses at the gene ends were 4 bases for V and 0 bases for J; bases not matched to a gene: 6. There are 16 residues in the CDR3. CDR3 amino acids: CASSTRDRASNYGYTF. In nucleotides, the CDR3 is TGTGCCAGTAGTACCCGGGACAGGGCCTCTAACTATGGCTACACCTTC.

The chain employs TRBV7-8 and TRBJ1-2, with TRBD1 as a possible D gene (5 bases). Germline CDR1 SGHVS, CDR2 FQNEAQ. This CDR3 is built from 13 residues. Trimming took 5 bases from V and 5 from J, leaving 12 bases between them. CDR3 in amino acids: CASSRGQEYGYTF. The DNA for the CDR3 is TGTGCCAGCAGCAGGGGCCAAGAGTATGGCTACACCTTC.

The J gene is TRBJ1-1, the V gene TRBV7-9, with a tentative D call TRBD1 (6 bases). This CDR3 spans 15 amino acids. Trimming took off 3 bases at V and 3 bases at J, with 14 bases between the two ends. From germline, CDR1 is SEHNR and CDR2 FQNEAQ (reference sequence). The CDR3: CASSFGGAQDTEAFF. The CDR3 bases are TGTGCCAGCAGCTTTGGGGGGGCGCAGGACACTGAAGCTTTCTTT.

The chain couples TRBV6-5 to TRBJ2-2; D ambiguous. In germline, CDR1 is MNHEY, CDR2 SVGAGI. Trimming removed 5 bases from V and 5 bases from J, with 12 bases in between. This CDR3 has 14 amino acids. This CDR3 reads CASSPGWVTGELFF. CDR3 sequence (DNA): TGTGCCAGCAGTCCCGGGTGGGTAACCGGGGAGCTGTTTTTT.

V is TRBV19 and J is TRBJ1-2; the match to TRBD1 covers 7 bases. This CDR3 comprises 14 residues. The ends lost 8 bases at V and 3 bases at J; junction bases unmatched: 9. CDR1 is LNHDA, CDR2 SQIVND, per germline (reference sequence). This chain's CDR3 is CASAERGRDYGYTF. CDR3 DNA sequence: TGTGCCAGTGCGGAGAGGGGGCGCGACTATGGCTACACCTTC.

The chain uses TRBV27 and TRBJ1-5, with 8 positions matching TRBD1. The V segment lost 6 bases and the J segment 3 bases; nucleotides outside the gene matches: 19. The germline gives CDR1 MNHEY, CDR2 SMNVEV (reference sequence). The CDR3 has 19 amino acids. The CDR3 region is CASRDPPLGRDRYNQPQHF. As DNA, the CDR3 is TGTGCCAGCAGGGACCCTCCCTTGGGGCGGGACAGGTACAATCAGCCCCAGCATTTT.

Only one count was recorded for this clone. The genes are TRBV6-6 and TRBJ2-4; the match to TRBD1 covers 7 bases. The junction had 3 bases not matched to a gene; V was cut back by 6 bases and J by 1 base. Germline CDR1 reads MNHNY; CDR2 reads SVGAGI (reference sequence). The CDR3 totals 14 residues. CDR3 sequence (DNA): TGTGCCAGCAGAGGGACAGACGCCAAAAACATTCAGTACTTC. It yields the protein CASRGTDAKNIQYF.

The rearrangement links TRBV4-3 to TRBJ1-2, with D possibly matching TRBD1 (5 bases). The CDR3 has 13 residues. The V end lost 6 bases, the J end lost 6 bases, and 14 bases lay between the germline ends. Germline V gene data show CDR1 as LGHNA and CDR2 as YSLEER. The CDR3 DNA reads as TGCGCCAGCAGGCGTACGGGGGGGGATGGCTACACCTTC. Translation gives CASRRTGGDGYTF.

This rearrangement joins TRBV15 to TRBJ2-1; 10 bases line up with TRBD2. CDR3 length: 18 residues. CDR1 and CDR2 (germline): LNHNV, YYDKDF (reference sequence). With V trimmed by 1 base and J by 6 bases, 12 bases remained unmatched. The CDR3 loop is CATSRGTSGSGRLNEQFF. CDR3 nucleotides: TGTGCCACCAGCAGAGGGACTAGCGGCTCTGGGCGGCTCAATGAGCAGTTCTTC.

V usage is TRBV2 and J usage is TRBJ2-7, with D maybe TRBD1 (5 bases). Trimming took 6 bases from V and 1 from J, leaving 13 bases between them. The length of the CDR3 is 14 residues. Germline CDR1 SNHLY, CDR2 FYNNEI. In DNA, the CDR3 is TGTGCCAGCAGCTGGGGAACAGGTTCCTACGAGCAGTACTTC. Its translation is CASSWGTGSYEQYF.

This sequence joins TRBV28 and TRBJ2-7, with 12 bases matching TRBD2. V shed 6 bases and J 2 bases; nucleotides not matched to a gene: 8. Germline CDR1 reads MDHEN; CDR2 reads SYDVKM. This CDR3 is built from 16 residues. CDR3: CASSPGTSGYAYEQYF. The CDR3 coding sequence is TGTGCCAGCAGCCCAGGGACTAGCGGGTACGCCTACGAGCAGTACTTC.

The V and J genes are TRBV28 and TRBJ1-2, with 8 bases lining up with TRBD1. Trimming removed 0 bases from V and 8 bases from J; junction bases left unmatched: 5. Germline CDR1 and CDR2: MDHEN and SYDVKM. The CDR3 is 14 residues long. CDR3 in amino acids: CASSLWDRVRGYTF. CDR3 coding DNA: TGTGCCAGCAGTTTATGGGACAGGGTACGGGGCTACACCTTC.

With regard to this clone: The same CDR3 arises from other DNA sequences in this sample as well. This chain uses TRBV28 with TRBJ2-5, with 11 bases identical to TRBD2. The CDR3 extends over 15 amino acids. V lost 6 bases and J lost 3; bases outside the gene matches: 6. Germline V lookup: CDR1 MDHEN, CDR2 SYDVKM. In DNA form, the CDR3 reads TGTGCCAGCAGCGCGCCGGGACTAGCGGAAGAGACCCAGTACTTC. It is translated as CASSAPGLAEETQYF.